A single sample gave rise to the 30 T cell receptor beta chains below, sequenced in a study of neoadjuvant anti-PD-1 for oral cavity cancer. Measured with immunoSEQ multiplex PCR; TCRdb has only the in-frame clones, and not every one. The sample holds about 14,000 clones, over 55% seen once. Noted time point: after neoadjuvant nivolumab, at surgical resection. The sample here was PBMCs, taken after nivolumab (anti-PD-1) treatment. These receptors were collected from a person between 40 and 80 years old with oral cavity squamous cell carcinoma.

The gene calls are TRBV9 and TRBJ2-1; 8 bases are shared with TRBD2. The CDR3 is 14 amino acids. Germline-derived CDR1 and CDR2 are SGDLS and YYNGEE. V lost 4 bases to trimming and J lost 7 bases; unmatched junction nucleotides: 7. CDR3: CASSQTSGGNEQFF. The CDR3 DNA reads as TGTGCCAGCAGCCAAACTAGCGGAGGTAATGAGCAGTTCTTC.

V and J are TRBV6-5 and TRBJ2-2, with 7 nucleotides matching TRBD2. CDR1 and CDR2 (germline): MNHEY, SVGAGI. With 4 bases clipped from V and 0 bases from J, the junction kept 2 bases outside the gene matches. The length of the CDR3 is 15 residues. The CDR3: CASSWEGANTGELFF. The CDR3 coding sequence is TGTGCCAGCAGTTGGGAGGGAGCGAACACCGGGGAGCTGTTTTTT.

This chain uses TRBV2 with TRBJ2-3, with 12 bases fitting TRBD1. The J segment lost 7 bases and the V segment lost 3 bases, leaving 5 bases of the junction unmatched. There are 15 residues in the CDR3. From germline, CDR1 is SNHLY and CDR2 FYNNEI. The CDR3 nucleotides read TGTGCCAGCAGTGAGGGACAGGGGGCTATATATACGCAGTATTTT. As protein: CASSEGQGAIYTQYF.

J is TRBJ1-1 and V is TRBV5-6; TRBD1 matches at 8 bases. CDR3 length: 16 residues. Germline values: CDR1 SGHDT, CDR2 YYEEEE. J was trimmed by 5 bases and V by 4 bases; bases with no gene match: 13. The CDR3 nucleotides read TGTGCCAGCAGCCCAGAGTTCAACAGGGGGTGGACTGAAGCTTTCTTT. Its translation is CASSPEFNRGWTEAFF.

CDR3 coding DNA: TGTGCCATCAGTGAGTCGATAGCGGGAGGGGGCACAGATACGCAGTATTTT. The encoded protein is CAISESIAGGGTDTQYF. The rearrangement links TRBV10-3 to TRBJ2-3, with 11 bases aligning to TRBD2. Germline CDR1 and CDR2: ENHRY and SYGVKD. V lost 0 bases to trimming and J lost 1 base; unmatched junction nucleotides: 3. The CDR3 sequence is 17 residues long.

This CDR3 reads CATRDSPTDTQYF. The DNA of the CDR3 is TGTGCCACCCGGGACAGCCCCACAGATACGCAGTATTTT. V is TRBV19 and J is TRBJ2-3; TRBD1 aligns across 7 bases. V was clipped by 10 bases and J by 2 bases; unmatched bases: 6. This CDR3 region has 13 residues. Germline CDR1 and CDR2: LNHDA and SQIVND (reference sequence).

The gene calls are TRBV11-3 and TRBJ2-6; unclear D gene. Germline CDR1 reads SGHNT; CDR2 reads YENEEA. Between the trimmed V and J ends, which lost 1 base and 0 bases, there was a span of 13 bases. The CDR3 loop spans 18 amino acids. The CDR3 DNA reads TGTGCCAGCAGCTTAGGTACCCGGGCGAACTCTGGGGCCAACGTCCTGACTTTC. It encodes CASSLGTRANSGANVLTF.

The rearrangement uses TRBV25-1 and TRBJ1-5; 7 nucleotides line up with TRBD1. CDR1 and CDR2 (germline): MGHDK, SYGVNS. V dropped 3 bases and J dropped 3; count of bases not matched to a gene: 5. The CDR3 extends over 15 amino acids. The CDR3 sequence is CASSEFGTDNQPQHF. The CDR3, as DNA: TGTGCCAGCAGTGAGTTCGGGACAGACAATCAGCCCCAGCATTTT.

The chain combines TRBV11-2 with TRBJ1-4; D remains ambiguous. The CDR3 is made up of 13 amino acids. The V and J ends lost 1 base and 5 bases respectively, with 5 bases between them. Per germline, CDR1 SGHAT and CDR2 FQNNGV. CDR3 DNA sequence: TGTGCCAGCAGCTTAGTAATAAATGAAAAACTGTTTTTT. It codes for CASSLVINEKLFF.

This chain uses TRBV11-1 with TRBJ2-7, with D perhaps matching TRBD2 (6 bases). Germline CDR1 is SGHAT and CDR2 is FQDESV (reference sequence). This CDR3 has 14 residues. The germline V and J ends were trimmed by 6 bases and 4 bases, with 16 bases remaining between them. CDR3 coding DNA: TGTGCCAGCAGTTCCCCCGGGAGTTATTACGAGCAGTACTTC. Amino acids: CASSSPGSYYEQYF.

The V call is TRBV30, the J call TRBJ2-3; 7 bases are shared with TRBD2. Trimming took 1 base from V and 3 from J; bases not matched to a gene: 7. This CDR3 comprises 15 residues. CDR1 is GTSNPN, CDR2 SVGIG, per germline (reference sequence). CDR3 protein: CAWSERGRGTDTQYF. DNA of the CDR3: TGTGCCTGGAGTGAACGGGGGAGGGGAACAGATACGCAGTATTTT. Together with reference TRBV30 and TRBJ2-3, the CDR3 gives the full variable domain: SQTIHQWPATLVQPVGSPLSLECTVEGTSNPNLYWYRQAAGRGLQLLFYSVGIGQISSEVPQNLSASRPQDRQFILSSKKLLLSDSGFYLCAWSERGRGTDTQYFGPGTRLTVL.

The chain links TRBV11-3 to TRBJ2-5; TRBD1 agrees at 10 bases. In germline, CDR1 is SGHNT, CDR2 YENEEA. CDR3 length: 14 amino acids. J was trimmed by 7 bases and V by 3 bases; bases with no gene match: 5. CDR3 DNA: TGTGCCAGCAGCTTGTCGGGACAGGGGATGACCCAGTACTTC. This translates into CASSLSGQGMTQYF.

The chain combines TRBV7-9 with TRBJ2-2; D possibly matches TRBD1 or TRBD2 (6 bases each). Germline loops: CDR1 SEHNR, CDR2 FQNEAQ (reference sequence). V lost 5 bases, J lost 6 bases, and 16 bases lay in between. This CDR3 spans 15 amino acids. The CDR3 sequence is CASSLYLEGAGELFF. CDR3 sequence (DNA): TGTGCCAGCAGCCTTTACCTGGAGGGGGCCGGGGAGCTGTTTTTT.

For the CDR3, the DNA is TGTGCCAGCAGCCTAGGCCTAGGCACAGATACGCAGTATTTT. It translates to CASSLGLGTDTQYF. The chain combines TRBV11-2 with TRBJ2-3; D uncertain. CDR3 length: 14 residues. Trimming stripped 5 bases from V and 1 base from J, with 10 bases between. Looked up from germline, CDR1 is SGHAT and CDR2 is FQNNGV.

The rearrangement joins TRBV7-8 to TRBJ1-4; the D gene is possibly TRBD1 (5 bases). V was clipped by 7 bases and J by 8 bases, with 23 bases between them. Germline CDR1 reads SGHVS; CDR2 reads FQNEAQ. The CDR3 consists of 16 residues. CDR3 coding DNA: TGTGCCAGCAAAAGAAGAGAGGGGTTGGTTAGCGAAAAACTGTTTTTT. It translates to CASKRREGLVSEKLFF.

The CDR3 region has the DNA TGTGCCAGCAGCCTTGAAGCGGGGTTGACTGAAGCTTTCTTT. Amino acids: CASSLEAGLTEAFF. The gene calls are TRBV7-9 and TRBJ1-1; D gene ambiguous. V lost 5 bases and J lost 5, with 15 bases in between. The CDR3 has 14 residues. CDR1 SEHNR and CDR2 FQNEAQ come from the germline V gene (reference sequence).

This chain uses TRBV5-1 with TRBJ2-6; 7 bases are a match to TRBD1. The CDR3 contains 17 residues. CDR1 and CDR2 (germline): SGHRS, YFSETQ. Unmatched junction bases numbered 10, after V lost 7 bases and J lost 0 bases. The CDR3 sequence is CASGPRAGGSGANVLTF. CDR3 coding DNA: TGCGCCAGCGGCCCGAGGGCAGGGGGCTCTGGGGCCAACGTCCTGACTTTC. The full variable domain, in which reference TRBV5-1 and TRBJ2-6 provide the parts outside the CDR3, is KAGVTQTPRYLIKTRGQQVTLSCSPISGHRSVSWYQQTPGQGLQFLFEYFSETQRNKGNFPGRFSGRQFSNSRSEMNVSTLELGDSALYLCASGPRAGGSGANVLTFGAGSRLTVL.

The rearrangement joins TRBV28 to TRBJ1-4; D remains unclear. The germline CDR1 and CDR2 sequences are MDHEN and SYDVKM. V shed 8 bases and J shed 10 bases, with 17 bases lying between them. The CDR3 length is 13 residues. CDR3 DNA sequence: TGTGCCAGCTCAGCCCCACCAGGATCAAAACTGTTTTTT. This translates into CASSAPPGSKLFF.

The rearrangement links TRBV9 to TRBJ1-1, with D possibly being TRBD1 (5 bases). With 0 bases removed from V and 5 bases from J, the gap between germline ends came to 8 bases. Germline values: CDR1 SGDLS, CDR2 YYNGEE. The CDR3 covers 13 residues. CDR3 sequence (DNA): TGTGCCAGCAGCGTAGCCAGGGCGACTGAAGCTTTCTTT. Translating it yields CASSVARATEAFF. The variable domain in full, completed from reference TRBV9 and TRBJ1-1, reads DSGVTQTPKHLITATGQRVTLRCSPRSGDLSVYWYQQSLDQGLQFLIQYYNGEERAKGNILERFSAQQFPDLHSELNLSSLELGDSALYFCASSVARATEAFFGQGTRLTVV.

V and J are TRBV5-1 and TRBJ2-2; the match to TRBD2 covers 14 bases. V gave up 4 bases and J gave up 4 bases; unmatched junction bases: 6. The CDR3 is 17 residues long. Germline values: CDR1 SGHRS, CDR2 YFSETQ. CDR3 sequence reads: CASSTGLAGEVTGELFF. The CDR3, as DNA: TGCGCCAGCAGCACGGGACTAGCGGGAGAGGTCACCGGGGAGCTGTTTTTT.

The V call is TRBV7-9, the J call TRBJ1-2, with TRBD1 matching 11 bases. Germline CDR1 is SEHNR and CDR2 is FQNEAQ (reference sequence). V gave up 3 bases and J gave up 7 bases; unmatched junction bases: 7. This CDR3 region has 15 residues. The CDR3 DNA reads TGTGCCAGCAGCTTCGGACAGGGGGCGGAGGGTGGCTACACCTTC. Translation: CASSFGQGAEGGYTF.

V usage is TRBV18 and J usage is TRBJ2-2, with 9 nucleotides matching TRBD2. The CDR3 runs to 15 residues. CDR1 and CDR2 from the germline V gene are KGHSH and LQKENI. The V gene end was trimmed by 3 bases and the J gene end by 8 bases; junction bases not matched to a gene: 7. The CDR3: CASSPASGTLGELFF. CDR3 nucleotides: TGTGCCAGCTCACCCGCTAGCGGGACCTTGGGGGAGCTGTTTTTT.

The chain recombines TRBV9 with TRBJ2-1, with D hard to call. The CDR3 consists of 12 residues. The germline CDR1 and CDR2 sequences are SGDLS and YYNGEE. The V end was cut by 5 bases, the J end by 10 bases, with 13 bases between. In DNA form, the CDR3 reads TGTGCCAGCAGTCCCAGGACGGGCGAGCAGTTCTTC. It is translated as CASSPRTGEQFF.

This clone was seen more than once but under ten times. Compared with germline, one end of the junction differs, possibly owing to a read error. The CDR3 is CASSSGQGGLKLVF. CDR3 nucleotides: TGTGCCAGCAGTTCTGGACAGGGGGGATTGAAACTTGTCTTT. J is TRBJ1-1 and V is TRBV28; TRBD1 aligns across 10 bases. Germline V gene lookup returns CDR1 MDHEN and CDR2 SYDVKM. The CDR3 covers 14 residues.

This clone was recorded a few times. The chain joins TRBV28 to TRBJ1-5; TRBD1 matches at 9 bases. This CDR3 spans 16 amino acids. The J segment lost 4 bases and the V segment lost 4 bases, leaving 8 bases of the junction unmatched. Looked up from germline, CDR1 is MDHEN and CDR2 is SYDVKM. The CDR3 DNA sequence: TGTGCCAGCAGTTACACTACAGGGGGCGAAAATCAGCCCCAGCATTTT. Translating gives CASSYTTGGENQPQHF.

J is TRBJ1-1 and V is TRBV5-8; the match to TRBD1 covers 8 bases. Trimming took 5 bases from V and 4 from J; bases not matched to a gene: 10. The CDR3 runs 15 residues. Germline V gives CDR1 SGHTS, CDR2 YDEGEE. The CDR3 DNA reads TGTGCCAGCAGTTCGCTCGGACAGGGCCTCACTGAAGCTTTCTTT. Protein: CASSSLGQGLTEAFF.

The chain uses TRBV9 and TRBJ2-1; 10 bases line up with TRBD2. This CDR3 contains 18 residues. Germline CDR1 is SGDLS and CDR2 is YYNGEE. V shed 2 bases and J 3 bases; nucleotides not matched to a gene: 11. The CDR3 is CASSVGTPTSGVYNEQFF. CDR3 DNA sequence: TGTGCCAGCAGCGTCGGCACCCCCACTAGCGGGGTCTACAATGAGCAGTTCTTC.

The rearrangement links TRBV11-2 to TRBJ2-7; D remains unclear. Germline V lookup: CDR1 SGHAT, CDR2 FQNNGV. V dropped 4 bases and J dropped 0 bases, with 4 bases sitting between them. The CDR3 totals 12 residues. DNA for the CDR3: TGTGCCAGCAGCTCCTCCTCCTACGAGCAGTACTTC. Amino acid sequence: CASSSSSYEQYF.

This chain uses TRBV6-1 with TRBJ1-2; TRBD1 is a possible D gene (5 bases). V lost 6 bases to trimming and J lost 9 bases, with 11 bases between them. Germline V gene sequence: CDR1 MNHNS, CDR2 SASEGT. The CDR3 has 11 residues. The CDR3 sequence is CASSPGASYTF. DNA for the CDR3: TGTGCCAGCAGCCCCGGGGCAAGCTACACCTTC.

This chain links TRBV6-1 with TRBJ1-5; tentative D call: TRBD1 (5 bases). This CDR3 contains 15 residues. The germline gives CDR1 MNHNS, CDR2 SASEGT. V was clipped by 6 bases and J by 0 bases, with 12 bases between them. The CDR3 coding sequence is TGTGCCAGCAGGTTAGACAGAATTAGCAATCAGCCCCAGCATTTT. Protein sequence: CASRLDRISNQPQHF.